This TCR beta chain was recorded in a study of blood T cell repertoires in COVID-19. Background on the study: Samples representing acute and convalescent COVID-19 were sourced from the United States, Italy and Spain. Sources were T cells, B-cell-depleted T cells, or PBMCs; the material itself was cDNA or gDNA.

The length of the CDR3 is 15 residues. Germline lookup yields CDR1 MNHEY and CDR2 SVGAGI. V lost 0 bases to trimming and J lost 2 bases, with 10 bases between them. Authors' processing steps: The authors estimated nucleated cell counts from reference gene primer amplification. Repertoires were generated with immunoSEQ multiplex PCR, while TCRdb's copy carries only in-frame clones and drops some. The V and J calls and the clone size are those of that table, but D and trimming were determined from the DNA. This sample yields around 100,000 clones, of which more than 90% are seen a single time; 4.2% belongs to the top ten. This clone showed up just a few times.

This clonotype was sampled from a man between 18 and 35 years old with acute or convalescent COVID-19. The sample consisted of peripheral blood. The rearrangement uses TRBV6-5 and TRBJ1-2; no definite D call. The CDR3 spells CASSYSKAENYGYTF. The CDR3 DNA reads as TGTGCCAGCAGTTACTCGAAGGCGGAAAACTATGGCTACACCTTC.